The T cell receptor (beta chain) described here comes from a study of blood T cell repertoires in COVID-19. On the study more broadly: Nucleic acid was either cDNA or gDNA, and it came from T cells, B-cell-depleted T cells, or PBMCs.

The germline CDR1 and CDR2 sequences are MGHDK and SYGVNS. Trimming pared 0 bases from V and 2 bases from J, leaving 10 bases between. The CDR3 contains 15 residues. Per the authors' pipeline: Amplification from reference gene primers served as the basis for estimated nucleated cell counts. Data came from immunoSEQ multiplex PCR; TCRdb stores just in-frame clones and leaves some out. V, J and clone size were drawn from that table, and D and trimming were deduced from the DNA. The table includes 170,000 or so clones, about 86% detected once. This receptor was identified in a man in his fifties or sixties with active or convalescent COVID-19. Material for sequencing was peripheral blood. This chain connects TRBV25-1 to TRBJ2-5, with D perhaps matching TRBD1 (6 bases). The CDR3 here is CASSEYLGGQETQYF. The DNA for the CDR3 is TGTGCCAGCAGTGAATATTTAGGGGGTCAAGAGACCCAGTACTTC.